This record covers a single T cell receptor beta chain. The antigen remains unidentified. Investigators merged groups given second doses at roughly 4 or roughly 12 weeks. This entry belongs to a study of T cell responses to AZD1222 COVID-19 vaccine. Data came from immunoSEQ multiplex PCR; TCRdb stores just in-frame clones and leaves some out. The table has about 150,000 clones, approximately 90% seen once. The CDR3 length is 13 residues. Trimming stripped 3 bases from V and 1 base from J, with 9 bases between. Germline loops: CDR1 GTSNPN, CDR2 SVGIG (reference sequence). Study-level findings and limits: In a largely white British group with more females than males, clonal diversity was possibly underestimated. Nearly half of unique spike-specific TCRs reportedly avoided B.1.351 and B.1.1.7 mutated regions.

The starting material was peripheral blood, obtained 28 days after the second AZD1222 dose. The chain carries TRBV30 and TRBJ1-1, with unresolved D. The receptor comes from an adult who received the AZD1222 COVID-19 vaccine. The chain's CDR3 is CAWSLNGNTEAFF. The CDR3 DNA reads as TGTGCCTGGAGCCTCAACGGGAACACTGAAGCTTTCTTT. The full variable domain, completed using reference TRBV30 and TRBJ1-1, is SQTIHQWPATLVQPVGSPLSLECTVEGTSNPNLYWYRQAAGRGLQLLFYSVGIGQISSEVPQNLSASRPQDRQFILSSKKLLLSDSGFYLCAWSLNGNTEAFFGQGTRLTVV.